This paragraph reports one T cell receptor beta chain. Measured with immunoSEQ multiplex PCR; TCRdb has only the in-frame clones, and not every one. Of just over 90,000 clones listed, roughly 91% are singletons. The entry originates in a study of T cell changes during pregnancy in multiple sclerosis. Germline CDR1 is MNHEY and CDR2 is SVGAGI. The CDR3 contains 12 residues. With V trimmed by 9 bases and J by 4 bases, 5 bases remained unmatched. This chain joins TRBV6-5 and TRBJ2-7, with 8 positions matching TRBD1. This specimen was peripheral blood, taken after pregnancy. This receptor was obtained from a female donor in good health, enrolled as a control in a pregnancy study. The CDR3 coding sequence is TGTGCCAGTAGGACAGGGCGGTACGAGCAGTACTTC. Translated: CASRTGRYEQYF.